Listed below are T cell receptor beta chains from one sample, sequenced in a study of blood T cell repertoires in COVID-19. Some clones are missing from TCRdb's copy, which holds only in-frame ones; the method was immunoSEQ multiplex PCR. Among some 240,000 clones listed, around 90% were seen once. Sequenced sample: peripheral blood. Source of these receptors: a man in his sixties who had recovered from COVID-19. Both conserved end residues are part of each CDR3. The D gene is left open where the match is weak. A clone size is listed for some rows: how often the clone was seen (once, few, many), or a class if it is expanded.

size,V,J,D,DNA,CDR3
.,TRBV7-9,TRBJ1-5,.,TGTGCCAGCAGCTTCTTTTCGGATCAGCCCCAGCATTTT,CASSFFSDQPQHF
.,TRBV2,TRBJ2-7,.,TGTGCCAGCAGTTCGGGGACTCTCTCCTACGAGCAGTACTTC,CASSSGTLSYEQYF
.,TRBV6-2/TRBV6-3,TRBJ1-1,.,TGTGCCAGCAGTTACGCGGGGCCCCCTCTGAACACTGAAGCTTTCTTT,CASSYAGPPLNTEAFF
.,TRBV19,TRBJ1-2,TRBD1,TGTGCCAGTAGCCCGCGTCGGGGACAGGGAGGAATAAACTATGGCTACACCTTC,CASSPRRGQGGINYGYTF
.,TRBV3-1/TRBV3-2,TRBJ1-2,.,TGTGCCAGCAGCCAGAGGGGGGGCCTGGGCGGCTACACCTTC,CASSQRGGLGGYTF
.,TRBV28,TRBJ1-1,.,TGTGCCAGCAGTTACCGGTTCCGGGGAACTGAAGCTTTCTTT,CASSYRFRGTEAFF
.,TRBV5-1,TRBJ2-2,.,TGCGCCAGCAGCTCGGGGGGCCGGGCCCTTCGAGGGGAGCTGTTTTTT,CASSSGGRALRGELFF
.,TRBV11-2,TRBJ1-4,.,TGTGCCAGCAGCCAGATAGCCCTGGCAAGTGAAAAACTGTTTTTT,CASSQIALASEKLFF
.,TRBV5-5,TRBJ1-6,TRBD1,TGTGCCAGCAGCTTGGCCTGGACAGGGGATAATTCACCCCTCCACTTT,CASSLAWTGDNSPLHF
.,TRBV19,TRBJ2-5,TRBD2,TGTGCCAGTAGATCTAGCGGGGGTGTGGAGACCCAGTACTTC,CASRSSGGVETQYF
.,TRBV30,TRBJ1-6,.,TGTGCCTGGAGAGACAGCCTTAATTCACCCCTCCACTTT,CAWRDSLNSPLHF
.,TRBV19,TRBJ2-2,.,TGTGCCAGTAGTATGGGATCTCGGACACCACATACCTACACCGGGGAGCTGTTTTTT,CASSMGSRTPHTYTGELFF
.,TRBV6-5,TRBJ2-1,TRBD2,TGTGCCAGCTCCAGCGGGGGGACACCCTACAATGAGCAGTTCTTC,CASSSGGTPYNEQFF
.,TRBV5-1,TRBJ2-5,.,TGCGCCAGCAGCTCCCTCGTCCAAGAGACCCAGTACTTC,CASSSLVQETQYF
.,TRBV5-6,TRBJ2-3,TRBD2,TGTGCCAGCAGCTGGCCCTATTGGACTAGCGGGGGGGCCGCCCCGCAGTATTTT,CASSWPYWTSGGAAPQYF
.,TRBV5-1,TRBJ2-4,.,TGCGCCAGCAGCCCTCGACCAGGCGTTCAGTACTTC,CASSPRPGVQYF
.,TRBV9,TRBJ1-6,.,TGTGCCAGCAGCGTGACAGGACGGCAAAATTCACCCCTCCACTTT,CASSVTGRQNSPLHF
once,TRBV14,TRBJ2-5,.,TGTGCCAGCAGCCAAGCTTCTGAGATTCCGGAGACCCAGTACTTC,CASSQASEIPETQYF
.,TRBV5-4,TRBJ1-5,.,TGTGCCAGCAGCTTGTTTGGGGCAGCTTCTCAGCCCCAGCATTTT,CASSLFGAASQPQHF
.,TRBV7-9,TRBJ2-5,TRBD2,TGTGCCAGCACCGTGGAGGGGACTAGCCCTGAGTACTTC,CASTVEGTSPEYF
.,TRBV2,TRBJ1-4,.,TGTGCCAGCAAGGGGGACCCTGAAAAACTGTTTTTT,CASKGDPEKLFF
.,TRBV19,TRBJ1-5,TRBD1,TGTGCCAGTGAGCCGGGACAGAGGCCCAATCAGCCCCAGCATTTT,CASEPGQRPNQPQHF
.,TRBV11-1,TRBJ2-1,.,TGTGCCAGCAGCTTTGGCCGGGGGTCCTACAATGAGCAGTTCTTC,CASSFGRGSYNEQFF
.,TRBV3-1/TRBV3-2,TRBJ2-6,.,TGTGCCAGCAGCCTCCCAGGGGCTGGGGCCAACGTCCTGACTTTC,CASSLPGAGANVLTF
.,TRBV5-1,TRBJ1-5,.,TGCGCCAGCAGCCAGGGCGGCCACAATCAGCCCCAGCATTTT,CASSQGGHNQPQHF
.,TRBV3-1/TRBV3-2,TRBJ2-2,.,TGTGCCAGCACGGGCAGGGGCAATACCGGGGAGCTGTTTTTT,CASTGRGNTGELFF
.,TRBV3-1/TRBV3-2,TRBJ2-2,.,TGTGCCAGCAGCCAAGATTCCGGGTACACCGGGGAGCTGTTTTTT,CASSQDSGYTGELFF
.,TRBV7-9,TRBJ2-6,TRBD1,TGTGCCAGCAGCTGGGGACAGGGGGCCAACGTCCTGACTTTC,CASSWGQGANVLTF
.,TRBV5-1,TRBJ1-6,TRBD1,TGCGCCAGCAGCTCAACAGGACAGGCCAATTCACCCCTCCACTTT,CASSSTGQANSPLHF
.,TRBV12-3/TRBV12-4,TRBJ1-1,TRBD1,TGTGCCAGCGGGACAGCTCCTAACACTGAAGCTTTCTTT,CASGTAPNTEAFF
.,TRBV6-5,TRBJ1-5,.,TGTGCCAGCAGTCCGGGTTACAATCAGCCCCAGCATTTT,CASSPGYNQPQHF
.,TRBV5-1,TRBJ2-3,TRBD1,TGCGCCAGCAGTTTAGCCGGGGACAGGAGGGATACGCAGTATTTT,CASSLAGDRRDTQYF
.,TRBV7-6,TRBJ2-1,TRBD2,TGTGCCAGCAGCTTAAGTAGCGGGGGCCGCAATGAGCAGTTCTTC,CASSLSSGGRNEQFF
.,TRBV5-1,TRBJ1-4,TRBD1,TGCGCCAGCAGCTTGGGCCTACAGGGGGCTGGAGAAAAACTGTTTTTT,CASSLGLQGAGEKLFF
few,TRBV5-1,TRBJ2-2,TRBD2,TGCGCCAGCAGCTTACTTAGCGGGGATCACGGGGAGCTGTTTTTT,CASSLLSGDHGELFF
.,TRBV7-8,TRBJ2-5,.,TGTGCCAGCAGCTTAGACAGGGTGGGAGAGACCCAGTACTTC,CASSLDRVGETQYF
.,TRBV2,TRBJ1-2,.,TGTGCCAGCAGTGTAATGGGAGAGGGCTACACCTTC,CASSVMGEGYTF
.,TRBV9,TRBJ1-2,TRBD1,TGTGCCAGCAGCCCCGGACAGGGGCTGGGTGGCTACACCTTC,CASSPGQGLGGYTF
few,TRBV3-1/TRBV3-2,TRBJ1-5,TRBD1,TGTGCCAGCAGCCCCTCGACAGGGCGGCAGCCCCAGCATTTT,CASSPSTGRQPQHF